The rows below give T cell receptor beta chains drawn from one sample of a study of response to subunit inactivated influenza vaccine. TCRdb called the RT-PCR reads again in MiXCR, with one record for every CDR3 protein. The sample has about 540,000 distinct CDR3 sequences, around a quarter seen once. This same sample was also part of a study on T cells expressing NK-cell markers.

This sample comprised CD4+ T cells sorted from PBMCs, obtained 11 to 12 days after vaccination. The receptors stem from a man aged 50-60 years who received an inactivated influenza vaccine. CDR3s leave out the opening cysteine and the closing phenylalanine or tryptophan. D genes are given only for firm matches.

v_call	j_call	d_call	cdr3_aa
TRBV7-2	TRBJ1-6	NA	ASSSPAEGHNSPLH
TRBV4-3	TRBJ2-2	NA	ASSQVARGANTGELF
TRBV6-1	TRBJ2-7	NA	ASRRGQNSYEQY
TRBV18	TRBJ2-3	NA	ASSWAATDTQY
TRBV5-1	TRBJ1-1	TRBD1	ASSGGQGHAEAF
TRBV4-3	TRBJ1-4	TRBD1	ASSQVPGQGNEKLF
TRBV6-1	TRBJ2-2	NA	ASSPSRPGELF
TRBV20-1	TRBJ2-5	TRBD2	SARSATGLAGGPHQETQY
TRBV29-1	TRBJ2-7	TRBD2	SVTGTSGRLSYEQY
TRBV7-9	TRBJ1-5	TRBD1	ASRDRDSNQPQH
TRBV5-1	TRBJ2-7	NA	ASRSGTPHYYEQY
TRBV4-2	TRBJ2-3	TRBD2	ASSQEKREGADTQY
TRBV7-2	TRBJ2-7	NA	ASSLPGESYEQY
TRBV7-2	TRBJ2-3	NA	ASSFRGGRDTQY
TRBV12-3/TRBV12-4	TRBJ1-5	NA	ASSSSQVSNQPQH
TRBV28	TRBJ2-1	NA	ASSSRPEQF
TRBV3-1	TRBJ1-5	NA	ASSQGGTGWAQH
TRBV12-3/TRBV12-4	TRBJ1-5	TRBD1	ASSSGGFYSNQPQH
TRBV11-1	TRBJ2-7	TRBD2	ASSPTTSGEQY
TRBV5-1	TRBJ1-1	NA	ASSPVWGGRGYTEAF
TRBV5-6	TRBJ1-3	NA	ASSPVGGTNTIY
TRBV20-1	TRBJ2-3	TRBD2	SARRGLAVTDTQY
TRBV2	TRBJ2-3	NA	ASSSLLLSVTDTQY
TRBV18	TRBJ1-5	TRBD1	ATRQGLNQPQH
TRBV3-1	TRBJ1-1	NA	ASSQDGQGRAF
TRBV7-2	TRBJ2-5	NA	ASSPVGGKQETQY
TRBV28	TRBJ2-1	TRBD2	ASRWGGSYNEQF
TRBV9	TRBJ2-1	NA	ASSVAFSEGLDEQF
TRBV5-1	TRBJ1-4	TRBD1	ASSIGTGDEKLF
TRBV7-2	TRBJ1-3	NA	ASSLNLRPPGNTIY
TRBV6-5	TRBJ2-5	TRBD1	ASSFRQGKETQY
TRBV6-6	TRBJ1-2	NA	ASNGPVSGYT
TRBV12-3/TRBV12-4	TRBJ2-2	NA	ASSRQVSGELF
TRBV20-1	TRBJ2-3	NA	SAPSRGSNTQY
TRBV9	TRBJ2-5	NA	ASSAGNREETQY
TRBV24-1	TRBJ2-1	TRBD2	ATSDLGLAGGNEQF
TRBV6-5	TRBJ2-5	NA	ASSSQTGSEYQETQY
TRBV24-1	TRBJ1-5	NA	ATSDPRGGAQH
TRBV28	TRBJ2-3	NA	ASSLGHWGRTDTQY
TRBV7-2	TRBJ2-7	NA	ASSTDTSYEQY
TRBV20-1	TRBJ2-1	TRBD2	SAREGGRASYEQF
TRBV6-1	TRBJ1-1	NA	ASSPRGTRTEAF
TRBV6-2/TRBV6-3	TRBJ1-2	NA	ASSYSPINYGYT
TRBV20-1	TRBJ2-1	NA	SARYFGTSNYNEQF
TRBV10-3	TRBJ2-3	TRBD2	AISASGDTDTQY
TRBV19	TRBJ1-6	NA	ASSIRTDNSPLH